A single sample is the source of the 30 T cell receptor beta chains below, sequenced in a study of regulatory and conventional T cells in RAG deficiency. The table came from immunoSEQ multiplex PCR; TCRdb's copy has only in-frame clones and leaves some out. Here the sample spans about 9,500 clones, more than 70% being singletons. Blood CD4+ CD25-high CD127-low regulatory T cells supplied the genomic DNA template. The same sample was also used in a study of regulatory T cells. From that study: Primers: 52 TRBV forward and 13 TRBJ reverse.

Sequenced: Tregs sorted from blood. These receptors were taken from a human donor in good health.

V and J are TRBV6-5 and TRBJ2-7, with 9 bases that match TRBD1. The trim removed 6 bases at V and 5 bases at J, leaving 8 bases unmatched. Germline assignment: CDR1 MNHEY and CDR2 SVGAGI. CDR3 length: 14 amino acids. This CDR3 reads CASRTDRGGNEQYF. CDR3 nucleotide sequence: TGTGCCAGCAGAACGGACAGGGGAGGGAACGAGCAGTACTTC.

J is TRBJ2-2 and V is TRBV25-1; 12 nucleotides align to TRBD1. This CDR3 is built from 14 residues. V shed 9 bases and J 6 bases; nucleotides not matched to a gene: 5. Per the germline V gene, CDR1 is MGHDK and CDR2 is SYGVNS. This chain's CDR3 is CASSGTGGAGELFF. DNA for the CDR3: TGTGCCAGTTCCGGGACAGGGGGCGCCGGGGAGCTGTTTTTT. The entire variable domain, with the rest obtained from reference TRBV25-1 and TRBJ2-2, is as follows: EADIYQTPRYLVIGTGKKITLECSQTMGHDKMYWYQQDPGMELHLIHYSYGVNSTEKGDLSSESTVSRIRTEHFPLTLESARPSHTSQYLCASSGTGGAGELFFGEGSRLTVL.

The V call is TRBV30, the J call TRBJ2-7, with 9 positions matching TRBD2. V was pared by 0 bases and J by 4 bases, with 13 bases of the junction left unmatched. CDR3 length: 17 amino acids. Germline V lookup: CDR1 GTSNPN, CDR2 SVGIG (reference sequence). The CDR3 protein is CAWSVGILTSGTYEQYF. The CDR3 DNA reads as TGTGCCTGGAGTGTAGGGATATTGACTAGCGGAACTTACGAGCAGTACTTC.

CDR3: CASATGGQLNEKLFF. The CDR3 bases are TGTGCCAGCGCGACGGGAGGGCAGCTTAATGAAAAACTGTTTTTT. The chain uses TRBV11-2 and TRBJ1-4, with D unclear. The germline V and J ends were trimmed by 8 bases and 4 bases, with 17 bases remaining between them. Germline V gene lookup returns CDR1 SGHAT and CDR2 FQNNGV. The CDR3 is made up of 15 amino acids.

In this sample, this clone turned up a few times. The chain carries TRBV14 and TRBJ2-5, with unresolved D. With the DNA end fitting TRBJ2-7 better, the J assignment may be wrong. CDR3 size: 12 residues. CDR1 SGHDN and CDR2 FVKESK come from the germline V gene. DNA for the CDR3: TGTGCCAGCAGCCAAGTCAGAACCGAGCAGTACTTC. It specifies CASSQVRTEQYF.

J is TRBJ2-1 and V is TRBV10-1; no clear D. CDR1 and CDR2 from the germline V gene are WNHNN and SYGVQD (reference sequence). This CDR3 is built from 11 residues. V lost 3 bases and J lost 6, with 3 bases in between. The CDR3 sequence: CASSDGNEQFF. CDR3 DNA sequence: TGCGCCAGCAGTGACGGCAATGAGCAGTTCTTC.

The chain has TRBV7-2 and TRBJ1-2, with TRBD1 as a possible D gene (5 bases). This CDR3 region has 14 residues. CDR1 SGHTA and CDR2 FQGNSA come from the germline V gene. The ends were cut back, 3 bases at V and 0 bases at J, with 8 bases in the middle. Here the CDR3 reads CASSFQTANYGYTF. Here the CDR3 DNA reads TGTGCCAGCAGCTTTCAGACAGCTAACTATGGCTACACCTTC.

This clone was observed once. The gene calls are TRBV2 and TRBJ1-5; 9 bases align to TRBD1. Germline V gives CDR1 SNHLY, CDR2 FYNNEI. The J segment lost 6 bases and the V segment lost 4 bases, leaving 7 bases of the junction unmatched. This CDR3 comprises 15 residues. The CDR3 DNA is TGTGCCAGCAGTGCCCCGGGACAGGGCGGTCAGCCCCAGCATTTT. Translation: CASSAPGQGGQPQHF.

CDR3 DNA: TGTGCCAGCAGCTTGACTGGAACGACTGAAGCTTTCTTT. Translation gives CASSLTGTTEAFF. The chain uses TRBV7-9 and TRBJ1-1; D gene ambiguous. V was pared by 3 bases and J by 5 bases, with 10 bases between. The CDR3 loop spans 13 amino acids. Germline V CDR1 and CDR2: SEHNR, FQNEAQ (reference sequence).

The gene calls are TRBV29-1 and TRBJ2-1, with no clear D. The length of the CDR3 is 11 residues. CDR1 SQVTM and CDR2 ANQGSEA come from the germline V gene. V lost 7 bases to trimming and J lost 5 bases, with 9 bases between them. CDR3 residues: CSGKSNNEQFF. The CDR3 nucleotides are TGCAGCGGGAAGAGTAACAATGAGCAGTTCTTC.

The chain links TRBV4-2 to TRBJ2-1; D may correspond to TRBD1 or TRBD2 (5 bases each). The germline V gene encodes CDR1 LGHNA and CDR2 YNFKEQ. V was trimmed by 3 bases and J by 10 bases, leaving 16 bases between them. CDR3 length equals 14 residues. The CDR3 protein is CASSQPTGGEEQFF. The CDR3 DNA sequence: TGTGCCAGCAGCCAGCCAACTGGGGGAGAGGAGCAGTTCTTC.

The chain carries TRBV29-1 and TRBJ1-1; D is ambiguous. From germline, CDR1 is SQVTM and CDR2 ANQGSEA. V was shortened by 3 bases and J by 0 bases, with 8 bases between the two germline ends. There are 13 residues in the CDR3. The CDR3 protein is CSVDGNLNTEAFF. Here the CDR3 DNA reads TGCAGCGTTGATGGGAACTTGAACACTGAAGCTTTCTTT.

The genes are TRBV7-8 and TRBJ1-1; 10 bases line up with TRBD1. V lost 2 bases to trimming and J lost 4 bases; unmatched junction nucleotides: 7. The CDR3 contains 16 residues. CDR1 is SGHVS, CDR2 FQNEAQ, per germline. The CDR3 DNA is TGTGCCAGCAGCTTACACGACAGGGGGCTCTCCACTGAAGCTTTCTTT. This translates into CASSLHDRGLSTEAFF.

This clone has just a few counts. The chain joins TRBV2 to TRBJ2-1; D remains ambiguous. V shed 6 bases and J shed 4 bases, with 1 base lying between them. The CDR3 spans 10 residues. CDR1 and CDR2 from the germline V gene are SNHLY and FYNNEI. The CDR3 loop is CASRYNEQFF. The CDR3 nucleotides read TGTGCCAGCAGGTACAATGAGCAGTTCTTC.

This clone showed up just once. This chain links TRBV18 with TRBJ1-1; 8 positions agree with TRBD1. The V segment lost 3 bases and the J segment 0 bases; nucleotides outside the gene matches: 3. This CDR3 has 15 residues. The germline V gene encodes CDR1 KGHSH and CDR2 LQKENI. DNA for the CDR3: TGTGCCAGCTCACCGCGGACAGGGATGAACACTGAAGCTTTCTTT. Translation gives CASSPRTGMNTEAFF.

The rearrangement joins TRBV18 to TRBJ1-1, with 8 bases aligning to TRBD1. This CDR3 is 14 amino acids long. Germline CDR1 and CDR2: KGHSH and LQKENI. Trimming removed 4 bases from V and 10 bases from J; junction bases left unmatched: 11. The CDR3 here is CASSLQMDREGAFF. In DNA, the CDR3 is TGTGCCAGCTCACTACAGATGGACAGGGAAGGAGCTTTCTTT.

This clone was counted once. The chain links TRBV7-2 to TRBJ2-7, with a weak D call TRBD2 (7 bases). Germline V gene lookup returns CDR1 SGHTA and CDR2 FQGNSA. This CDR3 contains 15 residues. V lost 3 bases, J lost 4 bases, and 16 bases lay in between. The CDR3: CASSFIGGGPYEQYF. The CDR3 bases are TGTGCCAGCAGCTTTATAGGCGGGGGCCCTTACGAGCAGTACTTC.

The V and J genes are TRBV19 and TRBJ1-3; weak D call: TRBD1 (5 bases). V lost 7 bases, J lost 0 bases, and 19 bases lay in between. CDR3 length: 17 residues. Looked up from germline, CDR1 is LNHDA and CDR2 is SQIVND (reference sequence). This CDR3 is CASTAGSSALSGNTIYF. CDR3 in DNA: TGTGCCAGTACCGCAGGGTCTTCCGCTCTCTCTGGAAACACCATATATTTT.

The chain links TRBV9 to TRBJ2-2, with a weak D call TRBD1 (5 bases). V was cut by 3 bases and J by 4 bases, with 13 bases left in between. The CDR3 has 15 amino acids. Germline assignment: CDR1 SGDLS and CDR2 YYNGEE. For the CDR3, the DNA is TGTGCCAGCAGCGGCTCTCAGGGCCGCACCGGGGAGCTGTTTTTT. This encodes CASSGSQGRTGELFF.

The V call is TRBV6-5, the J call TRBJ1-5; D is undetermined. Germline V gives CDR1 MNHEY, CDR2 SVGAGI. This CDR3 is 13 amino acids long. V was cut by 3 bases and J by 6 bases, with 9 bases left in between. The CDR3 here is CASSYMVGQPQHF. The CDR3 coding sequence is TGTGCCAGCAGTTATATGGTGGGTCAGCCCCAGCATTTT.

The chain employs TRBV7-9 and TRBJ2-7; D might be TRBD2 (5 bases). Germline lookup yields CDR1 SEHNR and CDR2 FQNEAQ (reference sequence). This CDR3 spans 12 amino acids. V lost 3 bases, J lost 5 bases, and 8 bases lay in between. CDR3 protein: CASSFEGHEQYF. The CDR3 DNA follows: TGTGCCAGCAGCTTTGAGGGCCACGAGCAGTACTTC.

This chain links TRBV30 with TRBJ2-2; possible D gene TRBD2, 6 bases. Trimming shortened V by 0 bases and J by 3 bases, and 11 bases separated the two germline ends. The length of the CDR3 is 15 residues. Germline V CDR1 and CDR2: GTSNPN, SVGIG (reference sequence). The CDR3 region has the DNA TGTGCCTGGAGTGTTTTCGGGAGTGACACCGGGGAGCTGTTTTTT. This translates into CAWSVFGSDTGELFF.

The chain carries TRBV18 and TRBJ1-1; D is unclear. The V gene lost 1 base and the J gene lost 0 bases, with 15 bases spanning the gap. This CDR3 contains 17 residues. Per germline, CDR1 KGHSH and CDR2 LQKENI. The CDR3 sequence is CASSPHELSLMNTEAFF. Written as DNA, the CDR3 is TGTGCCAGCTCACCACACGAACTGAGCCTCATGAACACTGAAGCTTTCTTT.

The V gene is TRBV6-6, the J gene TRBJ1-5; D is perhaps TRBD1 (6 bases). V was shortened by 0 bases and J by 16 bases, with 19 bases between the two germline ends. CDR1 MNHNY and CDR2 SVGAGI come from the germline V gene (reference sequence). CDR3 size: 14 residues. The CDR3 is CASSYSINRTVCHF. Written as DNA, the CDR3 is TGTGCCAGCAGTTACTCGATTAATAGGACAGTTTGCCATTTT.

This clone was detected once. The gene calls are TRBV4-2 and TRBJ2-5; perhaps TRBD2 as D (6 bases). The CDR3 runs to 16 residues. The V and J ends lost 1 base and 5 bases respectively, with 17 bases between them. CDR1 LGHNA and CDR2 YNFKEQ come from the germline V gene. In DNA form, the CDR3 reads TGTGCCAGCAGCCAAGGACGGGGCGGGGAACGGGAGACCCAGTACTTC. It specifies CASSQGRGGERETQYF.

J is TRBJ2-2 and V is TRBV9; 11 bases are shared with TRBD2. The CDR3 has 19 residues. Trimming cost V 0 bases and J 0 bases; bases outside gene matches: 7. Germline V CDR1 and CDR2: SGDLS, YYNGEE. The CDR3 bases are TGTGCCAGCAGCGTAGGTACACTAGCGGGAGTTCCGAACACCGGGGAGCTGTTTTTT. This sequence encodes CASSVGTLAGVPNTGELFF.

The chain uses TRBV18 and TRBJ2-7, with 9 bases matching TRBD2. Per germline, CDR1 KGHSH and CDR2 LQKENI. The CDR3 contains 15 residues. V shed 0 bases, J shed 6 bases, and the junction held 6 bases outside the gene matches. The CDR3 here is CASSPPYSGSGEQYF. In DNA, the CDR3 is TGTGCCAGCTCACCACCGTATAGCGGGAGTGGCGAGCAGTACTTC.

This clone was counted a few times. The chain is built from TRBV7-9 and TRBJ2-3, with TRBD2 matching over 13 bases. With 5 bases clipped from V and 5 bases from J, the junction kept 4 bases outside the gene matches. Germline CDR1 SEHNR, CDR2 FQNEAQ (reference sequence). This CDR3 has 15 amino acids. The CDR3 DNA reads as TGTGCCAGCAGCCCCGGGACTAGCGGGAAAGATACGCAGTATTTT. As protein: CASSPGTSGKDTQYF.

The chain joins TRBV6-1 to TRBJ1-5, with D uncertain. The V end was cut by 8 bases, the J end by 0 bases, with 8 bases between. Germline CDR1 and CDR2: MNHNS and SASEGT. The CDR3 is made up of 13 amino acids. In DNA, the CDR3 is TGTGCCAGCCAAGACATTAGCAATCAGCCCCAGCATTTT. It codes for CASQDISNQPQHF.

The V gene is TRBV18, the J gene TRBJ1-1; D call uncertain. The ends were cut back, 3 bases at V and 3 bases at J, with 11 bases in the middle. The germline V gene encodes CDR1 KGHSH and CDR2 LQKENI. CDR3 size: 14 residues. The CDR3 sequence is CASSPLYGDTEAFF. In nucleotides, the CDR3 is TGTGCCAGCTCACCCTTGTACGGGGACACTGAAGCTTTCTTT.